This record covers a single TCR beta chain. Its antigen is as yet unknown. 5' RACE with UMI labels generated the TRB cDNA libraries. One entry per CDR3 protein, without DNA, is what TCRdb gives after re-calling the 5' RACE reads. This sample's table has 55,000 to 70,000 distinct CDR3 sequences. The data were obtained in a study of CXCR3-negative and CXCR3-positive naive CD8 T cells. The wider study: For each library, about 1.5 +/- 0.3 million TRB reads were obtained, around 140 million in total. Study outcomes and limitations: In CXCR3-positive naive cells, the TRB CDR3s were more hydrophobic than in CXCR3-negative naive cells. Cryopreserved PBMCs had partly decreased CXCR3 expression; fresh PBMCs were used in most assays.

Germline assignment: CDR1 MDHEN and CDR2 SYDVKM. The CDR3 runs 17 residues. Subsets of CD8+ T cells were each sorted in triplicate at roughly 300,000 cells apiece. The TCR originated in a human donor in good health. Some clones in this sample may be carry-over from other donors' samples. Sequencing used naive CXCR3+ CD8+ T cells from blood. Regarding subset: CD45RO-CCR7+CD27+CD95- naive CD8+ T cells expressing CXCR3 (TNR3+). The rearrangement joins TRBV28 to TRBJ1-1. CDR3 region: CASSPRGAVIMNTEAFF.